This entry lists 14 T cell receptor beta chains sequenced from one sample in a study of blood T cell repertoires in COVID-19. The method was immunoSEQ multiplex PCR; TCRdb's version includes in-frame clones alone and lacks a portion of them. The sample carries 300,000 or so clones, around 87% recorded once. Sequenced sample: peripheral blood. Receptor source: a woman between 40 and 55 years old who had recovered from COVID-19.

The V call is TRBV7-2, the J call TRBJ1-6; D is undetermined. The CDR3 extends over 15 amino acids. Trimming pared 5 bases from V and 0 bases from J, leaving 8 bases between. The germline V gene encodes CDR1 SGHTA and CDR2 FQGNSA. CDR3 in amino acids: CASSPRSSYNSPLHF. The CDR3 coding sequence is TGTGCCAGCAGCCCGCGGAGCTCCTATAATTCACCCCTCCACTTT.

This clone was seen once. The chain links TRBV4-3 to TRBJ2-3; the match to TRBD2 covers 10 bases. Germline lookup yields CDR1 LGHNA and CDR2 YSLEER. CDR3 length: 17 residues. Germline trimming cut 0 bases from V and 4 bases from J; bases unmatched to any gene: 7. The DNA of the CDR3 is TGCGCCAGCAGCCAAGATCTGGGGCTAGCGGGGGCAGATACGCAGTATTTT. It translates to CASSQDLGLAGADTQYF.

Here the CDR3 DNA reads TGTGCCACCAGCCCCGGGGCAACTAATGAAAAACTGTTTTTT. Translating gives CATSPGATNEKLFF. The J gene is TRBJ1-4, the V gene TRBV15, with no clear D. The germline V and J ends were trimmed by 5 bases and 0 bases, with 7 bases remaining between them. Germline V gene sequence: CDR1 LNHNV, CDR2 YYDKDF (reference sequence). The CDR3 has 14 residues.

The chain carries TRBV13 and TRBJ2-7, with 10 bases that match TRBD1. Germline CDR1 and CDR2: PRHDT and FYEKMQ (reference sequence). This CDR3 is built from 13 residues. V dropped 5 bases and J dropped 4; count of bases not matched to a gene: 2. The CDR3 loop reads CASSAGQGYEQYF. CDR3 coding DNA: TGTGCCAGCAGCGCGGGACAGGGGTACGAGCAGTACTTC.

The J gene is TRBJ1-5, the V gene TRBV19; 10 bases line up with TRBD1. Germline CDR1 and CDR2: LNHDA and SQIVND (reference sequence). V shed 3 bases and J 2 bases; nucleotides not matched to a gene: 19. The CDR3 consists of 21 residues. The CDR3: CASSILARGRQGAEGNQPQHF. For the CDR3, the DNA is TGTGCCAGTAGTATTCTGGCACGGGGTCGACAGGGGGCGGAGGGCAATCAGCCCCAGCATTTT.

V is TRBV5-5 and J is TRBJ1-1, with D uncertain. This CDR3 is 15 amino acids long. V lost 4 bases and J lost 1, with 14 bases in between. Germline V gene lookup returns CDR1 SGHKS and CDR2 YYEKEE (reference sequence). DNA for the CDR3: TGTGCCAGCAGCATAGAGGGAACGGGGAACACTGAAGCTTTCTTT. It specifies CASSIEGTGNTEAFF.

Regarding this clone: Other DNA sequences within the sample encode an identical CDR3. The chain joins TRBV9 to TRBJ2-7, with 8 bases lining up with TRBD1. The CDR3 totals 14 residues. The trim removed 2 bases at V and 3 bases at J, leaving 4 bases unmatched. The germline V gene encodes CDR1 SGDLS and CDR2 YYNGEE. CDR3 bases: TGTGCCAGCAGCGTTGGACAGGGTTACTACGAGCAGTACTTC. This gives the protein CASSVGQGYYEQYF. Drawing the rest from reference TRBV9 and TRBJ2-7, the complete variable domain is DSGVTQTPKHLITATGQRVTLRCSPRSGDLSVYWYQQSLDQGLQFLIQYYNGEERAKGNILERFSAQQFPDLHSELNLSSLELGDSALYFCASSVGQGYYEQYFGPGTRLTVT.

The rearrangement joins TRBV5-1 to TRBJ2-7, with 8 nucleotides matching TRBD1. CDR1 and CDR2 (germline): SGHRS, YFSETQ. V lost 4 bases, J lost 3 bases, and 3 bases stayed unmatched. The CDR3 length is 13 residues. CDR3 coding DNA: TGCGCCAGCAGCCGGGGACAGGTCTACGAGCAGTACTTC. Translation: CASSRGQVYEQYF.

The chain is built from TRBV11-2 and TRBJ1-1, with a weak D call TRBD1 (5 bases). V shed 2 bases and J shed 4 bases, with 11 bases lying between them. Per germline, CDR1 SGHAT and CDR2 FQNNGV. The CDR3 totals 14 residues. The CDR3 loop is CASSLFSGGTEAFF. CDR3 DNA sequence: TGTGCCAGCAGCTTATTTTCCGGGGGCACTGAAGCTTTCTTT.

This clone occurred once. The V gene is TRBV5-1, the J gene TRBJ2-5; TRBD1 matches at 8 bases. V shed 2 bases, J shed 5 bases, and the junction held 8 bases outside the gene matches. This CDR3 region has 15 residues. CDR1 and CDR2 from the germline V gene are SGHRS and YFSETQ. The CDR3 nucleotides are TGCGCCAGCAGCTTAACCGGGACAGGAGGGGAGACCCAGTACTTC. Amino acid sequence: CASSLTGTGGETQYF.

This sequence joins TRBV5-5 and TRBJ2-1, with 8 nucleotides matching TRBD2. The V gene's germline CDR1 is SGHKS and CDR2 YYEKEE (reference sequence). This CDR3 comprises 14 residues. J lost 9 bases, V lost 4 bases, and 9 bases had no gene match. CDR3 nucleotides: TGTGCCAGCAGCGCGGTTGCGGGGGGAGGTGAGCAGTTCTTC. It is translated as CASSAVAGGGEQFF. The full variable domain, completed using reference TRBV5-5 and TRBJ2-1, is DAGVTQSPTHLIKTRGQQVTLRCSPISGHKSVSWYQQVLGQGPQFIFQYYEKEERGRGNFPDRFSARQFPNYSSELNVNALLLGDSALYLCASSAVAGGGEQFFGPGTRLTVL.

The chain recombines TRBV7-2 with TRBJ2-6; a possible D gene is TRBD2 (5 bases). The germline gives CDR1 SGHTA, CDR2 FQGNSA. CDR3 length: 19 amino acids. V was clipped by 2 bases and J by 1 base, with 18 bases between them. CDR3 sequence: CASSLKIRLAGSGANVLTF. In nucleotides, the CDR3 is TGTGCCAGCAGCTTAAAGATTAGGCTAGCAGGATCTGGGGCCAACGTCCTGACTTTC.

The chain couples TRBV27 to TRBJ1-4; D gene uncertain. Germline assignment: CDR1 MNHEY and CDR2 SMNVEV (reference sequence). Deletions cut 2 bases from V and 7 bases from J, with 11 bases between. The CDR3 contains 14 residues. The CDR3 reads CASSLGRFGEKLFF. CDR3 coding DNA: TGTGCCAGCAGTTTAGGTCGGTTCGGTGAAAAACTGTTTTTT.

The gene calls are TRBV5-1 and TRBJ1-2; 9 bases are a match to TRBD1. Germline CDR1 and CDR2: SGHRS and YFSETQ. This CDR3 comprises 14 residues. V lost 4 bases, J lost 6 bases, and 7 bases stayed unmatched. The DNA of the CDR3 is TGCGCCAGCAGCACGGGACAGGGAACCCATGGCTACACCTTC. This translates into CASSTGQGTHGYTF.